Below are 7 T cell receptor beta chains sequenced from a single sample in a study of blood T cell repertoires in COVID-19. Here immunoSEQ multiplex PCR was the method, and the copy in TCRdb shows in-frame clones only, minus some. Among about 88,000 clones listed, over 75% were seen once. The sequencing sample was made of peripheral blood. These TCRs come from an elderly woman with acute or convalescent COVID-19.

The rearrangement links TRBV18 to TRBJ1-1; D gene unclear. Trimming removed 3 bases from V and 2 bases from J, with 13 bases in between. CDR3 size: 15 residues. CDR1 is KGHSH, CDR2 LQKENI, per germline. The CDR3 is CASSPIKDSNTEAFF. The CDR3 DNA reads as TGTGCCAGCTCACCTATTAAGGACTCCAACACTGAAGCTTTCTTT. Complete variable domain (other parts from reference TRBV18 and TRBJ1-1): NAGVMQNPRHLVRRRGQEARLRCSPMKGHSHVYWYRQLPEEGLKFMVYLQKENIIDESGMPKERFSAEFPKEGPSILRIQQVVRGDSAAYFCASSPIKDSNTEAFFGQGTRLTVV.

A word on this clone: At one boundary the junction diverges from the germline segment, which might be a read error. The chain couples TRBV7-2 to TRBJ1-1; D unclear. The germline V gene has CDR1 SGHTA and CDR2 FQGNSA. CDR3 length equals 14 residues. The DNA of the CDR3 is TGTGCCAGCACCTTAGGGCTCCTGAACACTGAAGCTTTCTTT. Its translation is CASTLGLLNTEAFF.

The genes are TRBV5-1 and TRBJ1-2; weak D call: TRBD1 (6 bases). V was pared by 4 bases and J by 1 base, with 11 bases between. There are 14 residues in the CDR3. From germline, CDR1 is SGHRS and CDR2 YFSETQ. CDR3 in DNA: TGCGCCAGCAGCCCACAGGGACATAACTATGGCTACACCTTC. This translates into CASSPQGHNYGYTF.

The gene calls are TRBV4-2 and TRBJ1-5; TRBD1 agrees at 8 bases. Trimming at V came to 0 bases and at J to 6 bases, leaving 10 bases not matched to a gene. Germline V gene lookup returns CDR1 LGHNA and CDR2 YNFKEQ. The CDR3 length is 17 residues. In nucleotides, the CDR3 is TGTGCCAGCAGCCAAGAACCTGCACAGGGGACAGGTCAGCCCCAGCATTTT. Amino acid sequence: CASSQEPAQGTGQPQHF.

The CDR3 is CAISGVGQGFSPLHF. CDR3 nucleotides: TGTGCCATCAGTGGGGTCGGACAGGGATTTTCACCCCTCCACTTT. The chain links TRBV10-3 to TRBJ1-6, with 8 bases lining up with TRBD1. Per the germline V gene, CDR1 is ENHRY and CDR2 is SYGVKD. CDR3 length: 15 residues. Trimming at V came to 4 bases and at J to 9 bases, leaving 8 bases not matched to a gene.

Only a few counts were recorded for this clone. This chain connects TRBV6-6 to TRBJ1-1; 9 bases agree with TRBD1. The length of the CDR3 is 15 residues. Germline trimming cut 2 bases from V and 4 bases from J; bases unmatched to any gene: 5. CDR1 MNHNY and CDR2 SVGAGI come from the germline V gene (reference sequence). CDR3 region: CASSYPGQGSTEAFF. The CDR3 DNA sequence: TGTGCCAGCAGTTACCCCGGACAGGGGAGCACTGAAGCTTTCTTT.

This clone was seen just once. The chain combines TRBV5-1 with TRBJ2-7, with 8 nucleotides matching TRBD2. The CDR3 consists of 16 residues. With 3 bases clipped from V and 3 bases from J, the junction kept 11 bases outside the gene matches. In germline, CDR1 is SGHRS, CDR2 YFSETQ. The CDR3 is CASSYPLGTSGYEQYF. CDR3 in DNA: TGCGCCAGCAGCTACCCCCTCGGGACTAGTGGCTACGAGCAGTACTTC.